These 21 T cell receptor beta chains originate from one sample sequenced in a study of cytomegalovirus exposure and HLA in healthy donors. With 60 Vbeta and 13 Jbeta primers, the PCR was carried out. The protocol was immunoSEQ multiplex PCR, while the TCRdb copy is restricted to in-frame clones and leaves out a portion. The repertoire has around 200,000 clones, less than 85% of them found once; the top ten carry 0.65%. Material for sequencing was PBMCs. The source is a boy younger than 18 in good health and CMV-seronegative.

Details on this clone: At one of its ends the junction is not consistent with the germline gene, which may arise from a read error. Other DNA sequences in the same sample also yield this CDR3. CDR3 nucleotide sequence: TGCGCCAGCAGCTTAGAGCATAGGAACACTGAAGCTTTCTTT. Translated, it gives CASSLEHRNTEAFF. The gene calls are TRBV7-2 and TRBJ1-1; D remains ambiguous. The CDR3 has 14 residues. Germline loops: CDR1 SGHTA, CDR2 FQGNSA. The full variable domain, in which reference TRBV7-2 and TRBJ1-1 provide the parts outside the CDR3, is GAGVSQSPSNKVTEKGKDVELRCDPISGHTALYWYRQSLGQGLEFLIYFQGNSAPDKSGLPSDRFSAERTGGSVSTLTIQRTQQEDSAVYLCASSLEHRNTEAFFGQGTRLTVV.

This sequence joins TRBV7-3 and TRBJ2-4, with TRBD1 matching over 9 bases. V was clipped by 6 bases and J by 9 bases; unmatched bases: 18. The germline V gene encodes CDR1 SGHTA and CDR2 FQGTGA. The length of the CDR3 is 17 residues. The CDR3 loop reads CASSPAGTGIRGGIQYF. CDR3 DNA sequence: TGTGCCAGCAGTCCCGCCGGGACAGGGATTAGGGGAGGCATTCAGTACTTC. Filled out from reference TRBV7-3 and TRBJ2-4, the complete variable domain reads GAGVSQTPSNKVTEKGKYVELRCDPISGHTALYWYRQSLGQGPEFLIYFQGTGAADDSGLPNDRFFAVRPEGSVSTLKIQRTERGDSAVYLCASSPAGTGIRGGIQYFGAGTRLSVL.

This clone has a handful of counts. V usage is TRBV6-1 and J usage is TRBJ2-5; 12 nucleotides match TRBD1. In germline, CDR1 is MNHNS, CDR2 SASEGT. V was pared by 1 base and J by 5 bases, with 8 bases of the junction left unmatched. This CDR3 has 17 amino acids. CDR3 DNA sequence: TGTGCCAGCAGTGAAGTGGTAGGGGACAGGGGGCAGGAGACCCAGTACTTC. Its translation is CASSEVVGDRGQETQYF.

In its sample, this clone was seen once. The chain links TRBV7-3 to TRBJ2-3, with D possibly TRBD2 on 6 matching bases. The V end lost 4 bases, the J end lost 2 bases, and 10 bases lay between the germline ends. Germline V gene lookup returns CDR1 SGHTA and CDR2 FQGTGA. This CDR3 contains 14 residues. The CDR3, as DNA: TGTGCCAGCAGCTCCCCGGGACTCACAGATACGCAGTATTTT. Its translation: CASSSPGLTDTQYF.

V usage is TRBV5-1 and J usage is TRBJ1-1, with D unclear. Trimming took off 2 bases at V and 1 base at J, with 9 bases between the two ends. Germline lookup yields CDR1 SGHRS and CDR2 YFSETQ. The CDR3 runs 14 residues. The CDR3 DNA reads TGCGCCAGCAGCTTCGGGAGGCAGAACACTGAAGCTTTCTTT. Encoded protein: CASSFGRQNTEAFF.

A few counts support this clone. The CDR3 bases are TGCGCCAGCAGCCAAGATGGGCCCTTAGTGGGGGCGAACTATGGCTACACCTTC. This translates into CASSQDGPLVGANYGYTF. The chain recombines TRBV4-1 with TRBJ1-2, with a possible D match to TRBD1 (6 bases). Germline CDR1 reads MGHRA; CDR2 reads YSYEKL. V lost 0 bases and J lost 2, with 19 bases in between. The CDR3 is 18 amino acids.

V is TRBV9 and J is TRBJ2-3; 7 bases line up with TRBD1. Germline assignment: CDR1 SGDLS and CDR2 YYNGEE. J lost 4 bases, V lost 0 bases, and 8 bases had no gene match. The CDR3 contains 16 residues. For the CDR3, the DNA is TGTGCCAGCAGCGTAGATGACAGGGCGGGCCCAGATACGCAGTATTTT. It codes for CASSVDDRAGPDTQYF.

The DNA for the CDR3 is TGTGCCAGCAGCTCGCACCGGGACAGGAACACTGAAGCTTTCTTT. Translation gives CASSSHRDRNTEAFF. This chain joins TRBV11-2 and TRBJ1-1, with 7 bases aligning to TRBD1. J was trimmed by 1 base and V by 4 bases; bases with no gene match: 6. The CDR3 covers 15 residues. CDR1 SGHAT and CDR2 FQNNGV come from the germline V gene.

V gene TRBV19 combines with J gene TRBJ2-5; D call uncertain. This CDR3 region has 11 residues. Germline V lookup: CDR1 LNHDA, CDR2 SQIVND (reference sequence). V was pared by 6 bases and J by 5 bases, with 7 bases between. In nucleotides, the CDR3 is TGTGCCAGTAGATTGGAGGAGACCCAGTACTTC. Residues: CASRLEETQYF.

The V and J genes are TRBV7-3 and TRBJ2-3, with TRBD2 matching 10 bases. The ends lost 5 bases at V and 4 bases at J; junction bases unmatched: 6. The CDR3 consists of 15 residues. CDR1 and CDR2 from the germline V gene are SGHTA and FQGTGA. CDR3 residues: CASSLQSGGADTQYF. The CDR3 nucleotides read TGTGCCAGCAGCCTTCAAAGCGGGGGGGCAGATACGCAGTATTTT.

This chain connects TRBV30 to TRBJ2-5, with TRBD2 matching 9 bases. The V and J ends lost 1 base and 0 bases, in that order; junction bases with no gene match: 0. The CDR3 runs 14 residues. The germline V gene has CDR1 GTSNPN and CDR2 SVGIG (reference sequence). CDR3 sequence reads: CAWSASGDQETQYF. CDR3 nucleotides: TGTGCCTGGAGTGCTAGCGGGGACCAAGAGACCCAGTACTTC.

The chain joins TRBV30 to TRBJ1-2; no definite D call. The ends were cut back, 0 bases at V and 8 bases at J, with 7 bases in the middle. Germline V CDR1 and CDR2: GTSNPN, SVGIG (reference sequence). CDR3 length equals 11 residues. The CDR3 loop reads CAWSVPAGYTF. CDR3 sequence (DNA): TGTGCCTGGAGTGTCCCCGCGGGCTACACCTTC.

The chain is built from TRBV7-2 and TRBJ1-2, with D tentatively TRBD1 (6 bases). CDR1 SGHTA and CDR2 FQGNSA come from the germline V gene. The CDR3 totals 13 residues. The ends were cut back, 4 bases at V and 4 bases at J, with 10 bases in the middle. The DNA for the CDR3 is TGTGCCAGCAGCTCCGGACAGACCTATGGCTACACCTTC. Protein: CASSSGQTYGYTF.

This sequence joins TRBV6-1 and TRBJ1-5, with D uncertain. The germline CDR1 and CDR2 sequences are MNHNS and SASEGT. The CDR3 is 14 residues long. V lost 2 bases and J lost 5, with 10 bases in between. In DNA, the CDR3 is TGTGCCAGCAGTGAACCACCTAAATATCAGCCCCAGCATTTT. Protein: CASSEPPKYQPQHF.

CDR3 protein: CAISDETSGGTANTGELFF. The CDR3 region has the DNA TGTGCCATCAGTGATGAGACTAGCGGGGGAACCGCGAACACCGGGGAGCTGTTTTTT. V and J are TRBV10-3 and TRBJ2-2; 12 nucleotides line up with TRBD2. The CDR3 runs 19 residues. Germline CDR1 is ENHRY and CDR2 is SYGVKD. Trimming removed 3 bases from V and 0 bases from J; junction bases left unmatched: 8.

The chain uses TRBV21-1 and TRBJ2-7; the table names TRBD2, a call not compared with the DNA. TRBV21-1 is noted as a pseudogene. This CDR3 has 15 residues. CDR3 nucleotides: TGTGCCAGCAGGAGGAGGAGGACCCTCGGCTACGAGCAGTACTTC. It translates to CASRRRRTLGYEQYF.

The J gene is TRBJ2-3, the V gene TRBV21-1; the table assigns TRBD1, which was not confirmed against the DNA. TRBV21-1 has pseudogene status. This CDR3 contains 14 residues. The CDR3 loop is CASRALTRTGSQYF. The CDR3 region has the DNA TGTGCCAGCAGGGCCCTAACTCGGACAGGCTCGCAGTATTTT.

In this sample, this clone turned up once. The J gene is TRBJ2-5, the V gene TRBV6-4; TRBD2 might be the D (6 bases). CDR1 and CDR2 (germline): MRHNA, SNTAGT. V lost 1 base, J lost 7 bases, and 16 bases lay in between. The CDR3 extends over 15 amino acids. CDR3 DNA sequence: TGTGCCAGCAGTGACTTGGGACTCCGACTTGGGACCCAGTACTTC. Translating it yields CASSDLGLRLGTQYF.

This chain uses TRBV7-9 with TRBJ2-5, with 8 bases identical to TRBD1. Trimming took 5 bases from V and 4 from J; bases not matched to a gene: 6. CDR1 and CDR2 from the germline V gene are SEHNR and FQNEAQ (reference sequence). This CDR3 has 14 residues. The CDR3 region has the DNA TGTGCCAGCAGCCACGGACAGGGACGAGAGACCCAGTACTTC. This sequence encodes CASSHGQGRETQYF. Looking up the rest from reference TRBV7-9 and TRBJ2-5 gives the full variable domain: DTGVSQNPRHKITKRGQNVTFRCDPISEHNRLYWYRQTLGQGPEFLTYFQNEAQLEKSRLLSDRFSAERPKGSFSTLEIQRTEQGDSAMYLCASSHGQGRETQYFGPGTRLLVL.

This clone was observed a few times. The V gene is TRBV6-6, the J gene TRBJ1-1; D ambiguous. This CDR3 comprises 13 residues. The V gene's germline CDR1 is MNHNY and CDR2 SVGAGI (reference sequence). Trimming cost V 2 bases and J 6 bases, with 10 bases left between them. The CDR3 is CASSYIREAEAFF. CDR3 nucleotides: TGTGCCAGCAGTTACATAAGAGAGGCTGAAGCTTTCTTT.

This chain links TRBV19 with TRBJ1-1; D is uncertain. CDR1 and CDR2 (germline): LNHDA, SQIVND (reference sequence). The CDR3 runs to 17 residues. Trimming stripped 3 bases from V and 2 bases from J, with 19 bases between. The CDR3 coding sequence is TGTGCCAGTAGTATCGATGGTGTGGGCAGAATCAACACTGAAGCTTTCTTT. It yields the protein CASSIDGVGRINTEAFF. Full variable domain (remainder filled in from reference TRBV19 and TRBJ1-1): DGGITQSPKYLFRKEGQNVTLSCEQNLNHDAMYWYRQDPGQGLRLIYYSQIVNDFQKGDIAEGYSVSREKKESFPLTVTSAQKNPTAFYLCASSIDGVGRINTEAFFGQGTRLTVV.